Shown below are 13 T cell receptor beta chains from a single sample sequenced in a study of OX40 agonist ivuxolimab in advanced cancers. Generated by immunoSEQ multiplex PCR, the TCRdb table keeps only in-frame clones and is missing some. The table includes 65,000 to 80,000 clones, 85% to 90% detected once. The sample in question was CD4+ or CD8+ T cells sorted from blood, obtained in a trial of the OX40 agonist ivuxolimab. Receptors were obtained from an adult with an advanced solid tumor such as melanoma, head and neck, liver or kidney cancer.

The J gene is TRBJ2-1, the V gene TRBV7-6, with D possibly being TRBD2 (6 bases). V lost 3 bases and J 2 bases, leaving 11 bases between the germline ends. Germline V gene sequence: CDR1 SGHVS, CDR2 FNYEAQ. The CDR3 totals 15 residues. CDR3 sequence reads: CASSFGGAAYNEQFF. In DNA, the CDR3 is TGTGCCAGCAGCTTTGGAGGGGCTGCCTACAATGAGCAGTTCTTC. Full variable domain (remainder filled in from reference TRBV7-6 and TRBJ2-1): GAGVSQSPRYKVTKRGQDVALRCDPISGHVSLYWYRQALGQGPEFLTYFNYEAQQDKSGLPNDRFSAERPEGSISTLTIQRTEQRDSAMYRCASSFGGAAYNEQFFGPGTRLTVL.

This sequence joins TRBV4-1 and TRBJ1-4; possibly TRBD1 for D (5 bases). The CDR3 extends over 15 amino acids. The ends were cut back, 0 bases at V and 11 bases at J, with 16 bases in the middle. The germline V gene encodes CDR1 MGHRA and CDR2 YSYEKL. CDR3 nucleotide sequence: TGCGCCAGCAGCCAAGAGGGGGGAAGGGTGGGGAAACTGTTTTTT. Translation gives CASSQEGGRVGKLFF.

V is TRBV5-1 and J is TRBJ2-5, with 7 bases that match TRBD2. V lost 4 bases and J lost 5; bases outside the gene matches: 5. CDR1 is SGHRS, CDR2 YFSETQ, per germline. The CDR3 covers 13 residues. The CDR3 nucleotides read TGCGCCAGCAGCGGGGGGGGTCGGGAGACCCAGTACTTC. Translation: CASSGGGRETQYF.

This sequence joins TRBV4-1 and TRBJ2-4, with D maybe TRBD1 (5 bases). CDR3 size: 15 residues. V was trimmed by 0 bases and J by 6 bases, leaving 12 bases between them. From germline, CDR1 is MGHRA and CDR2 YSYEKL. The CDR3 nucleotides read TGCGCCAGCAGCCAAGATCCCCCAGGGATAAACATTCAGTACTTC. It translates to CASSQDPPGINIQYF.

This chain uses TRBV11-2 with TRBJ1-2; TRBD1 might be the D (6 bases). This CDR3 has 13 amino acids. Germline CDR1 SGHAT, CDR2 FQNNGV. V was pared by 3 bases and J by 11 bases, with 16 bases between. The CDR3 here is CASSFMGHPSYTF. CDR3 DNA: TGTGCCAGCAGCTTTATGGGACACCCATCTTACACCTTC.

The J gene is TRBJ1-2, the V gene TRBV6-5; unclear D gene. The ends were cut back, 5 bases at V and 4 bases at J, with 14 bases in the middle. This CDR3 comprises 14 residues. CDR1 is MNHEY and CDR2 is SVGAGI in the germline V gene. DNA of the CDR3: TGTGCCAGCAGTCCCGGGCGCGAGGCCTATGGCTACACCTTC. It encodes CASSPGREAYGYTF.

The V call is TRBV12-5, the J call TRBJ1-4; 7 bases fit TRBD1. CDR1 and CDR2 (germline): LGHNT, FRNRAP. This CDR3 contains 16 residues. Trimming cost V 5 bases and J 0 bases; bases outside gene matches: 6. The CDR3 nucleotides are TGTGCTAGTGGTACCGGACAGGCGGCAACTAATGAAAAACTGTTTTTT. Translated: CASGTGQAATNEKLFF.

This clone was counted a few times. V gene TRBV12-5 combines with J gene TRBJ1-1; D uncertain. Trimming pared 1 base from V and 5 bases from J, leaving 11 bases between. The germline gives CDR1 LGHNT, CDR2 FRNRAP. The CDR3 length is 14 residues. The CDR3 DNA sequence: TGTGCTAGTGGTTTGGGCTACGGGGTTACTGAAGCTTTCTTT. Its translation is CASGLGYGVTEAFF.

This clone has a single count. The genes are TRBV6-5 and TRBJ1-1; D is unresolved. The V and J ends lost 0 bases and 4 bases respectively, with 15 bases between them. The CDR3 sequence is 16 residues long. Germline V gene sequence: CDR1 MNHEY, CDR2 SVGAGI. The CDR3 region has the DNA TGTGCCAGCAGTTACTCGACCCCGGATCTTTTCACTGAAGCTTTCTTT. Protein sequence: CASSYSTPDLFTEAFF.

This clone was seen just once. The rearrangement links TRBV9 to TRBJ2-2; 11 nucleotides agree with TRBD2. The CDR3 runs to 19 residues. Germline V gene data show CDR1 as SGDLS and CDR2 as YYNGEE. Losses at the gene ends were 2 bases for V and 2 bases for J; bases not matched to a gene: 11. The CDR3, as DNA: TGTGCCAGCAGCGTTTCGGGGCTAGCGGGAGGCTCTAACACCGGGGAGCTGTTTTTT. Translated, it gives CASSVSGLAGGSNTGELFF.

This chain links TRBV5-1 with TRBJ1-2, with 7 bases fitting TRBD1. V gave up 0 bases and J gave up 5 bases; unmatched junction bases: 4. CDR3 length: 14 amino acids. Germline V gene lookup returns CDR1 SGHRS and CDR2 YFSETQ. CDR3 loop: CASSLATGSYGYTF. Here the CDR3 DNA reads TGCGCCAGCAGCTTGGCGACAGGGAGTTATGGCTACACCTTC.

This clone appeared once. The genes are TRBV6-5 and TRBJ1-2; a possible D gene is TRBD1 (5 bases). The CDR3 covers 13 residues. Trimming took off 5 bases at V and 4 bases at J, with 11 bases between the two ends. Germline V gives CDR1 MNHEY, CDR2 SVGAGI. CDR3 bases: TGTGCCAGCAGTCCCCAGGGTTTCTATGGCTACACCTTC. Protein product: CASSPQGFYGYTF.

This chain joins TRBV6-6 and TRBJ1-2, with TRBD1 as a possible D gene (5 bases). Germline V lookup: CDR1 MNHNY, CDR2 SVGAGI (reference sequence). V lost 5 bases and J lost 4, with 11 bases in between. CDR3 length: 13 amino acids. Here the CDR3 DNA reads TGTGCCAGCAGTGACAGACAGAGCTATGGCTACACCTTC. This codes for CASSDRQSYGYTF.